This entry is about one T cell receptor (beta chain). This entry belongs to a study of blood T cell repertoires in COVID-19. Study information: Samples of COVID-19 (acute and convalescent) were obtained from the United States, Italy and Spain. PBMCs, B-cell-depleted T cells, or T cells were the source of the cDNA or gDNA that made up the material.

The Seattle patients joined while their infection was active and were tracked longitudinally afterward. Under the authors' procedure: How many nucleated cells were present was estimated from reference gene primer amplification. Libraries were prepared by immunoSEQ multiplex PCR; TCRdb keeps only in-frame clonotypes and omits some of them. V, J and clone size were drawn from that table, and D and trimming were deduced from the DNA. The sample holds 80,000 to 100,000 clones; 70% to 90% are singletons and the top ten take 2.1%. The sequencing input was peripheral blood. The source of this sequence is a man between 45 and 60 years old with COVID-19, enrolled during active disease.

In DNA form, the CDR3 reads TGTGCCAGCAGTGTTGGCAGGATGGAAAACACCATATATTTT. It translates to CASSVGRMENTIYF. This sequence joins TRBV2 and TRBJ1-3; no definite D call. Germline lookup yields CDR1 SNHLY and CDR2 FYNNEI. The CDR3 extends over 14 amino acids. Deletions cut 4 bases from V and 6 bases from J, with 13 bases between.